This entry concerns a single TCR beta chain. Measured with immunoSEQ multiplex PCR; TCRdb has only the in-frame clones, and not every one. Of fewer than 3 million clones listed, around 92% are singletons. Between the trimmed V and J ends, which lost 6 bases and 9 bases, there was a span of 15 bases. Germline V gene sequence: CDR1 MNHEY, CDR2 SVGAGI. The CDR3 consists of 13 residues. The data were obtained in a study of shared clonotypes between healthy human individuals. Sequencing was carried out using naive CD4+ T cells from PBMCs. Subset: CD45RA+ positively selected. The chain has TRBV6-5 and TRBJ2-1, with D uncertain. The TCR originated in a young man in good health. Some clones in this sample may be carry-over from other donors' samples. CDR3: CASRQGRSGEQFF. The CDR3 DNA sequence: TGTGCCAGCAGACAAGGCCGTTCTGGTGAGCAGTTCTTC.